Listed below are T cell receptor beta chains from one sample, sequenced in a study of blood T cell repertoires in COVID-19. Assay: immunoSEQ multiplex PCR; the TCRdb copy retains only in-frame clones and omits some. Here the sample spans roughly 100,000 clones, around 79% being singletons. The sample was peripheral blood. The origin of the receptors is a woman older than 75 with acute or convalescent COVID-19. CDR3s include the opening cysteine and the closing phenylalanine or tryptophan. D genes are given only for firm matches. Clone size is stated in some rows and not others, as once, few, many or a class when expanded.

CDR3,DNA,V,D,J,size
CASSFTSGQTQEQYF,TGTGCCAGCAGCTTCACTAGCGGGCAAACTCAGGAGCAGTACTTC,TRBV5-6,TRBD2,TRBJ2-7,.
CASSPPGHPFYGYTF,TGTGCCAGCAGTCCACCGGGACACCCTTTCTATGGCTACACCTTC,TRBV28,.,TRBJ1-2,.
CASSLAEGLTQYF,TGTGCCAGCAGCTTAGCAGAGGGCCTTACGCAGTATTTT,TRBV11-2,.,TRBJ2-3,.
CASSIDPDRNEQFF,TGTGCCAGTAGTATAGACCCCGACAGGAATGAGCAGTTCTTC,TRBV19,.,TRBJ2-1,.
CSASLTSGLNTGELFF,TGCAGCGCCAGCCTAACTAGCGGACTGAACACCGGGGAGCTGTTTTTT,TRBV29-1,TRBD2,TRBJ2-2,.
CASRATGFRAFF,TGTGCCAGCAGGGCAACAGGGTTTCGAGCTTTCTTT,TRBV6-5,.,TRBJ1-1,.
CASSANRDSPLHF,TGTGCCAGCAGCGCCAACAGGGATTCACCCCTCCACTTT,TRBV5-4,.,TRBJ1-6,.
CASLGVGTPYEQYF,TGTGCCAGCTTGGGCGTCGGGACACCCTACGAGCAGTACTTC,TRBV28,.,TRBJ2-7,.
CASSPGQGNTIYF,TGTGCCAGCAGTCCGGGACAGGGAAACACCATATATTTT,TRBV3-1/TRBV3-2,TRBD1,TRBJ1-3,.
CASSYQQRGAGDTQYF,TGTGCCAGCAGTTACCAACAGCGGGGGGCGGGAGATACGCAGTATTTT,TRBV6-6,TRBD2,TRBJ2-3,.
CASSQVAGGISYEQYF,TGTGCCAGCAGCCAAGTAGCTGGGGGCATTAGTTACGAGCAGTACTTC,TRBV4-2,.,TRBJ2-7,.
CASSTSGFKGISYNEQFF,TGTGCCAGCTCAACTAGCGGTTTTAAAGGTATTTCCTACAATGAGCAGTTCTTC,TRBV3-1/TRBV3-2,TRBD2,TRBJ2-1,.
CASSIDTAPYEQYF,TGTGCCAGTAGTATTGATACAGCTCCCTACGAGCAGTACTTC,TRBV19,.,TRBJ2-7,.
CASNSGGVGANVLTF,TGTGCCAGTAATTCAGGGGGCGTTGGGGCCAACGTCCTGACTTTC,TRBV19,TRBD1,TRBJ2-6,.
CASSSWTGNYEQYF,TGTGCCAGCAGCTCGTGGACAGGGAACTACGAGCAGTACTTC,TRBV11-2,TRBD1,TRBJ2-7,.
CASSPGGPLAKNIQYF,TGTGCCAGCAGCCCAGGTGGTCCGCTAGCCAAAAACATTCAGTACTTC,TRBV9,.,TRBJ2-4,.
CASSLSGSYNEQFF,TGTGCCAGCAGCCTTAGCGGATCCTACAATGAGCAGTTCTTC,TRBV27,.,TRBJ2-1,few
CASRRGSRVNTEAFF,TGTGCCAGCAGAAGGGGGTCACGGGTAAACACTGAAGCTTTCTTT,TRBV2,.,TRBJ1-1,.
CASSPSGTGGLETQYF,TGTGCCAGCTCACCAAGCGGGACAGGGGGATTAGAGACCCAGTACTTC,TRBV18,TRBD1,TRBJ2-5,.
CASSPSGGVYTEAFF,TGTGCCAGCAGCCCATCCGGGGGTGTCTACACTGAAGCTTTCTTT,TRBV27,.,TRBJ1-1,.
CAWDRGLDGYTF,TGCGCCTGGGACAGGGGGCTGGATGGCTACACCTTC,TRBV10-1,TRBD1,TRBJ1-2,.
CASSLDRGGAIEAFF,TGTGCCAGCAGCTTAGATAGGGGGGGCGCTATTGAAGCTTTCTTT,TRBV7-2,.,TRBJ1-1,.
CASRPGLTSYTF,TGTGCCAGCAGACCCGGACTGACGAGCTACACCTTC,TRBV12-3/TRBV12-4,.,TRBJ1-2,.
CAISQTSYNEQFF,TGTGCCATCAGTCAAACTAGCTACAATGAGCAGTTCTTC,TRBV10-3,.,TRBJ2-1,.
CASSASGEETQYF,TGTGCCAGCAGCGCGTCCGGGGAAGAGACCCAGTACTTC,TRBV7-9,.,TRBJ2-5,once
CASSQDWGSINYGYTF,TGTGCCAGCAGCCAAGATTGGGGCAGTATCAACTATGGCTACACCTTC,TRBV4-2,.,TRBJ1-2,.
CASSYSRREGIATGELFF,TGTGCCAGCAGTTACTCGCGTAGAGAGGGAATTGCCACCGGGGAGCTGTTTTTT,TRBV6-2/TRBV6-3,.,TRBJ2-2,few
CASSQGSGEYSNEQFF,TGTGCCAGCAGTCAAGGGAGCGGGGAGTACTCCAATGAGCAGTTCTTC,TRBV27,TRBD2,TRBJ2-1,medium-sized
CASSLVSQQRAFF,TGTGCCAGCAGCTTAGTATCACAGCAACGCGCTTTCTTT,TRBV7-2,.,TRBJ1-1,.
CASSLQQGNGYTF,TGTGCCAGCAGCTTACAACAGGGGAATGGCTACACCTTC,TRBV11-2,TRBD1,TRBJ1-2,.
CASSWGPENTEAFF,TGTGCCAGCAGTTGGGGCCCGGAGAACACTGAAGCTTTCTTT,TRBV6-5,.,TRBJ1-1,once
CASSYSTSGSLYEQYF,TGTGCCAGCAGTTACTCGACTAGCGGGAGTTTGTACGAGCAGTACTTC,TRBV6-2/TRBV6-3,TRBD2,TRBJ2-7,.
CASSSPGISDTQYF,TGTGCCAGCAGCTCCCCCGGGATTTCAGATACGCAGTATTTT,TRBV5-8,.,TRBJ2-3,.
CASRGVLTEAFF,TGTGCCAGCAGGGGCGTCTTGACTGAAGCTTTCTTT,TRBV11-1,.,TRBJ1-1,few
CASSLSGTPTGELFF,TGTGCCAGCAGCTTAAGTGGCACCCCCACCGGGGAGCTGTTTTTT,TRBV7-3,.,TRBJ2-2,.
CASTSMTGGSYEQYF,TGTGCCAGCACCAGCATGACAGGGGGCTCCTACGAGCAGTACTTC,TRBV7-4,TRBD1,TRBJ2-7,once
CASSFYGKPNEQFF,TGTGCCAGCAGCTTCTACGGGAAACCTAATGAGCAGTTCTTC,TRBV11-3,.,TRBJ2-1,.
CASSLGGGNQPQHF,TGTGCCAGCAGCTTGGGGGGGGGCAATCAGCCCCAGCATTTT,TRBV5-4,.,TRBJ1-5,.
CASSREDWNTEAFF,TGTGCCAGCAGCCGAGAAGACTGGAACACTGAAGCTTTCTTT,TRBV7-6,.,TRBJ1-1,.
CASSALQGARTEAFF,TGTGCCAGCAGTGCCCTACAGGGGGCAAGGACTGAAGCTTTCTTT,TRBV2,TRBD1,TRBJ1-1,.
CASSFLSAPKNNEQFF,TGTGCCAGCAGTTTCCTCAGCGCGCCGAAAAACAATGAGCAGTTCTTC,TRBV28,.,TRBJ2-1,few
CASSFAIGYEQYF,TGTGCCAGCAGTTTCGCGATTGGCTACGAGCAGTACTTC,TRBV12-3/TRBV12-4,.,TRBJ2-7,few
CASSPMLLPYNEQFF,TGTGCCAGCAGCCCTATGCTATTACCCTACAATGAGCAGTTCTTC,TRBV7-2,.,TRBJ2-1,.
CASSFSGEGTDTQYF,TGCGCCAGCAGCTTCTCGGGGGAAGGCACAGATACGCAGTATTTT,TRBV5-1,.,TRBJ2-3,.
CAWSLATEAFF,TGTGCCTGGAGCTTAGCAACTGAAGCTTTCTTT,TRBV30,.,TRBJ1-1,.
CASSPPSGNGYYF,TGTGCCAGCTCACCACCGTCAGGGAACGGGTATTACTTC,TRBV18,.,TRBJ2-7,.
CASSRGQGANNSPLHF,TGTGCCAGCAGCCGGGGACAGGGGGCAAATAATTCACCCCTCCACTTT,TRBV5-4,TRBD1,TRBJ1-6,.
CASSPLDRKTEAFF,TGTGCCAGCAGCCCCCTAGACAGGAAGACTGAAGCTTTCTTT,TRBV11-1,.,TRBJ1-1,.
CASSPGSGGDVGEQYF,TGTGCCAGCAGCCCTGGCTCGGGAGGAGACGTTGGGGAGCAGTACTTC,TRBV7-6,TRBD2,TRBJ2-7,.
CASSEARGVGELFF,TGTGCCAGCAGTGAGGCCAGGGGGGTCGGGGAGCTGTTTTTT,TRBV6-4,.,TRBJ2-2,.
CASSPFDRVIGNQPQHF,TGTGCCAGCTCACCCTTCGACAGGGTGATAGGCAATCAGCCCCAGCATTTT,TRBV18,TRBD1,TRBJ1-5,.
CASSIGNSLSYNEQFF,TGTGCCAGTAGTATAGGAAACTCGTTATCCTACAATGAGCAGTTCTTC,TRBV19,.,TRBJ2-1,.
CASSLRDGFSSYEQYF,TGTGCCAGCAGTTTGCGGGACGGATTTAGCTCCTACGAGCAGTACTTC,TRBV28,.,TRBJ2-7,.
CASSLWGREGAYEQYF,TGTGCCAGCAGTTTATGGGGGCGGGAGGGGGCCTACGAGCAGTACTTC,TRBV28,TRBD2,TRBJ2-7,.
CASSLSFYNSPLHF,TGTGCCAGCAGTTTATCCTTCTATAATTCACCCCTCCACTTT,TRBV27,.,TRBJ1-6,few
CASGPAMGSWETQYF,TGTGCCAGCGGGCCCGCGATGGGTTCCTGGGAGACCCAGTACTTC,TRBV6-6,.,TRBJ2-5,.